Sequencing of this TCR beta chain was carried out in a study of cytomegalovirus exposure and HLA in healthy donors. Overall study context: Sequencing of 150 million to 200 million T cells in an earlier analysis found roughly 120 million unique TCR beta sequences. Whole-study findings and limits: An analysis done earlier found most TCR beta V segments productive about 87% or about 30% of the time.

With respect to this clone: Its antigen remains unknown.

This PCR relied on a set of 60 Vbeta primers and 13 Jbeta primers. Produced via immunoSEQ multiplex PCR; TCRdb's table is partial and in-frame only. The profile shows some 180,000 clones, about 82% of them singletons. Trimming at V came to 4 bases and at J to 7 bases, leaving 5 bases not matched to a gene. CDR3 length: 12 residues. In germline, CDR1 is SQVTM, CDR2 ANQGSEA. The chain is built from TRBV29-1 and TRBJ1-1; 8 bases fit TRBD1. The sample taken for sequencing was PBMCs. This sequence was found in a woman under 40 in good health and CMV-seronegative. The CDR3 loop is CSVGSGTGEAFF. The CDR3 coding sequence is TGCAGCGTTGGCTCAGGGACAGGTGAAGCTTTCTTT.